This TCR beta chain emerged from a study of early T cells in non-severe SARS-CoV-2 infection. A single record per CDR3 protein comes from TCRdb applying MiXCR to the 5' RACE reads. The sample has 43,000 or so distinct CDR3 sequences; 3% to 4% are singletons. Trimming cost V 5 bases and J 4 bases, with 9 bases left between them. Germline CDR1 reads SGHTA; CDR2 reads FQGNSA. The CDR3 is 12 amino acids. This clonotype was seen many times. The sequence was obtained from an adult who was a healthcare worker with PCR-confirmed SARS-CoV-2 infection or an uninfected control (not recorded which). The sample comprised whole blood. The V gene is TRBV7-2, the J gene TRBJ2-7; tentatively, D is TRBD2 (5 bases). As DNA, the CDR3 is TGTGCCAGCAGCCCGAGGAGGTACGAGCAGTACTTC. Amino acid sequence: CASSPRRYEQYF. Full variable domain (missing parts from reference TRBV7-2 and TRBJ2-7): GAGVSQSPSNKVTEKGKDVELRCDPISGHTALYWYRQSLGQGLEFLIYFQGNSAPDKSGLPSDRFSAERTGGSVSTLTIQRTQQEDSAVYLCASSPRRYEQYFGPGTRLTVT.